This TCR beta chain came from a study of shared clonotypes between healthy human individuals. For each subset, genomic DNA was distributed in equal portions over several immunoSEQ plates. Produced via immunoSEQ multiplex PCR; TCRdb's table is partial and in-frame only. The table lists over 1.5 million clones, about 98% of them singletons. Deletions cut 3 bases from V and 6 bases from J, with 23 bases between. The V gene's germline CDR1 is MNHEY and CDR2 SMNVEV (reference sequence). CDR3 length: 17 residues. From CD4+ cells came CD45RA+ naive and CD45RA-negative memory subsets. The sample consisted of naive CD4+ T cells sorted from blood. Subset reported: CD45RA+ positively selected. This receptor was identified in a man aged 25 to 45 in good health. This chain connects TRBV27 to TRBJ1-1; a possible D gene is TRBD1 (5 bases). The CDR3 here is CASSFRAAGRGYAEAFF. In DNA, the CDR3 is TGTGCCAGCAGTTTTAGGGCGGCAGGGAGGGGATACGCTGAAGCTTTCTTT.